This paragraph covers one T cell receptor beta chain sequence. The PCR was carried out with 60 Vbeta primers and 13 Jbeta primers. Assay: immunoSEQ multiplex PCR; the TCRdb copy retains only in-frame clones and omits some. Of roughly 130,000 clones listed, approximately 85% are singletons. The data stem from a study of cytomegalovirus exposure and HLA in healthy donors. The CDR3 has 14 amino acids. CDR1 and CDR2 from the germline V gene are SGHDN and FVKESK. The germline V and J ends were trimmed by 4 bases and 5 bases, with 14 bases remaining between them. Source material: PBMCs. The chain employs TRBV14 and TRBJ2-5, with D maybe TRBD2 (6 bases). This receptor was identified in a male donor in good health and CMV-seropositive. The CDR3 region is CASSRQSGEETQYF. The CDR3 region has the DNA TGTGCCAGCAGCCGTCAATCGGGGGAGGAGACCCAGTACTTC.